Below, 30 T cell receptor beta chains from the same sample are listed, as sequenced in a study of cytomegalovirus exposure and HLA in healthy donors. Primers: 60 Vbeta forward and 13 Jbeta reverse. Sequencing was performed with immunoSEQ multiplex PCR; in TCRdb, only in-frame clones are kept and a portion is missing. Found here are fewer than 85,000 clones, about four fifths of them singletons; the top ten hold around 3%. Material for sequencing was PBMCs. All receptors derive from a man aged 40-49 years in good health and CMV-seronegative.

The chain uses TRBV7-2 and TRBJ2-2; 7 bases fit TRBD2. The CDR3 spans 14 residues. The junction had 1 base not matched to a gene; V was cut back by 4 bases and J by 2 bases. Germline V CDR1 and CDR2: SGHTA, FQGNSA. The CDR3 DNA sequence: TGTGCCAGCAGCTGGGGACTAAACACCGGGGAGCTGTTTTTT. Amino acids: CASSWGLNTGELFF.

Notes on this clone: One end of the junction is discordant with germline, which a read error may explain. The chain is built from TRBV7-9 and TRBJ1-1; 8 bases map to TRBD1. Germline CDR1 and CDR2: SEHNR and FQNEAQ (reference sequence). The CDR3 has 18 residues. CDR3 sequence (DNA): TGTTCCAGCAGCTTAGCCCCCCTTCGACAGGGGTGGAAAACTGAAGCTTTCTTT. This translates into CSSSLAPLRQGWKTEAFF.

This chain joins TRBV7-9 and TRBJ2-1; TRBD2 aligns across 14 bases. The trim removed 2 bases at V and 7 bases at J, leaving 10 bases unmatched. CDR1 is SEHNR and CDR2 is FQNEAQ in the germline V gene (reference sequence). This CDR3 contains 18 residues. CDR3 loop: CASSLPFRLAGGMNEQFF. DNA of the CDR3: TGTGCCAGCAGCTTACCCTTCAGACTAGCGGGGGGGATGAATGAGCAGTTCTTC.

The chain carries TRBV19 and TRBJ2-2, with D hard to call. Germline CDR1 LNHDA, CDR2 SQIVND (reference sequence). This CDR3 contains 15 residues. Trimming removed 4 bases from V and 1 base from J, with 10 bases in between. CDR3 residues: CASSRQSWNTGELFF. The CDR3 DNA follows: TGTGCCAGTAGTAGACAATCATGGAACACCGGGGAGCTGTTTTTT.

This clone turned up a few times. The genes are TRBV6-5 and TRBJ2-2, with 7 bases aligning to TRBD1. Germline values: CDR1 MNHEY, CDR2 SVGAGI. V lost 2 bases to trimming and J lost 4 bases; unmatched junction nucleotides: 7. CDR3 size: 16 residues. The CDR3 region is CASSYRIQGSTGELFF. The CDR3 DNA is TGTGCCAGCAGTTACCGTATACAGGGGAGCACCGGGGAGCTGTTTTTT.

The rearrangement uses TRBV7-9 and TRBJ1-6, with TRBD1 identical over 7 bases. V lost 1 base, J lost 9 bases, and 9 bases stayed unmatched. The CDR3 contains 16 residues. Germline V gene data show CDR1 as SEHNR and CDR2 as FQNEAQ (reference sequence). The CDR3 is CASSLVRSAGGSPLHF. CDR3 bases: TGTGCCAGCAGCTTAGTCCGTTCGGCAGGGGGTTCACCCCTCCACTTT.

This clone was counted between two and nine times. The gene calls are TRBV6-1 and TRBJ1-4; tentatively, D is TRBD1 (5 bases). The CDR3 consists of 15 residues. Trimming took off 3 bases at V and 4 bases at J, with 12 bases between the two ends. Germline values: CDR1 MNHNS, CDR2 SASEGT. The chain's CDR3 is CASSETGTLNEKLFF. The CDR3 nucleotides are TGTGCCAGCAGTGAGACCGGGACTCTTAATGAAAAACTGTTTTTT.

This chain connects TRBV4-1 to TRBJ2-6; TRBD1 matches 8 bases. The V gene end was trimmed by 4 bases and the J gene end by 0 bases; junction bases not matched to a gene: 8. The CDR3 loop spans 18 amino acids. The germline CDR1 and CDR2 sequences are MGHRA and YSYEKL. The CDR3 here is CASSRGEQGGSGANVLTF. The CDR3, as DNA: TGCGCCAGCAGCCGTGGTGAACAGGGGGGCTCTGGGGCCAACGTCCTGACTTTC.

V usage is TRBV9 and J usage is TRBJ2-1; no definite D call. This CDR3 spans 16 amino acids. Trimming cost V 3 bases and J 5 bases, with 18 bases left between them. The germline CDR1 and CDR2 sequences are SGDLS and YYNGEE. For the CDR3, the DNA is TGTGCCAGCAGCGCGAGCCTGGTTAGGAGCAACAATGAGCAGTTCTTC. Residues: CASSASLVRSNNEQFF.

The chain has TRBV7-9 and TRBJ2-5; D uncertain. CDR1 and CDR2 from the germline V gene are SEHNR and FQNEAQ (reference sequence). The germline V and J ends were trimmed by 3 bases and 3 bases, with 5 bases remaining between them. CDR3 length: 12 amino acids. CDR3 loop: CASSFTEETQYF. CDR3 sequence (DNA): TGTGCCAGCAGCTTTACGGAAGAGACCCAGTACTTC. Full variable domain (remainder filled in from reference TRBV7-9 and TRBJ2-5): DTGVSQNPRHKITKRGQNVTFRCDPISEHNRLYWYRQTLGQGPEFLTYFQNEAQLEKSRLLSDRFSAERPKGSFSTLEIQRTEQGDSAMYLCASSFTEETQYFGPGTRLLVL.

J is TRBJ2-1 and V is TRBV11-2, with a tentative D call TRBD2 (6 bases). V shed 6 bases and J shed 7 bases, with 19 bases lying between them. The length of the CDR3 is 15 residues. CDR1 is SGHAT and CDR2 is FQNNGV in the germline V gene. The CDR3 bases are TGTGCCAGCAGTCGGGCGGGCCCCGGAGGGAATGAGCAGTTCTTC. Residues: CASSRAGPGGNEQFF.

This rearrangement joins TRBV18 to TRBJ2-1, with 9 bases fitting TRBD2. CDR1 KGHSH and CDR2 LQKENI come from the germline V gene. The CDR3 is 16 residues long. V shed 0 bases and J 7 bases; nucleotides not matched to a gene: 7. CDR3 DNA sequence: TGTGCCAGCTCACCACCGGGCGGGGGGGCCGGTAATGAGCAGTTCTTC. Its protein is CASSPPGGGAGNEQFF.

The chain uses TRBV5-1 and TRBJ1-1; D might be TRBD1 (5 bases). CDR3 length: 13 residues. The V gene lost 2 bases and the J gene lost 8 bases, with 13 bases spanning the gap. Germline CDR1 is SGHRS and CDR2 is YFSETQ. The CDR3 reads CASSFAGNAEAFF. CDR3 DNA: TGCGCCAGCAGCTTCGCAGGGAACGCAGAAGCTTTCTTT.

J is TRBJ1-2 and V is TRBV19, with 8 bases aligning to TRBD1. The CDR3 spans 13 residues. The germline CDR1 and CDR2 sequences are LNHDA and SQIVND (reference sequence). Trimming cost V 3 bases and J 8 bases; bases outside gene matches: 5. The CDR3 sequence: CASSIQGADGYTF. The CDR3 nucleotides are TGTGCCAGTAGTATTCAGGGGGCGGACGGCTACACCTTC.

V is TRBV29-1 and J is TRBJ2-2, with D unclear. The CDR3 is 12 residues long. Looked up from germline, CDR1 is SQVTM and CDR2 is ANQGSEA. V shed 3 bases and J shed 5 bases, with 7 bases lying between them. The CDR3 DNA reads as TGCAGCGTTGATGGAGCAACCGGGGAGCTGTTTTTT. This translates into CSVDGATGELFF.

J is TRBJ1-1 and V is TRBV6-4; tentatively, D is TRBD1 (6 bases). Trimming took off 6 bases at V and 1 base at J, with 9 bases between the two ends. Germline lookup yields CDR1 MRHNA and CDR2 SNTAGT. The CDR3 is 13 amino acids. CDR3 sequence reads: CASRLTGNTEAFF. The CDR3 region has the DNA TGTGCCAGCAGGCTGACAGGGAACACTGAAGCTTTCTTT.

The CDR3: CASRSLAGGSGNEQFF. Written as DNA, the CDR3 is TGCGCCAGCAGAAGCTTAGCGGGGGGGTCTGGGAATGAGCAGTTCTTC. The chain couples TRBV5-1 to TRBJ2-1, with 11 bases identical to TRBD2. V trimming: 5 bases; J trimming: 7 bases; junction bases outside the gene matches: 11. The CDR3 has 16 residues. The germline V gene encodes CDR1 SGHRS and CDR2 YFSETQ.

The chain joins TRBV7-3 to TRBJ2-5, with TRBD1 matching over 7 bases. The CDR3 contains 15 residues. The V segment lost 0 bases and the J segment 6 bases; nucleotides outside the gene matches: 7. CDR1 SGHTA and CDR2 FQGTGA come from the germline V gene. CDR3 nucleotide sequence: TGTGCCAGCAGCTTAACGTCTTCCAGGGGGAAGACCCAGTACTTC. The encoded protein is CASSLTSSRGKTQYF.

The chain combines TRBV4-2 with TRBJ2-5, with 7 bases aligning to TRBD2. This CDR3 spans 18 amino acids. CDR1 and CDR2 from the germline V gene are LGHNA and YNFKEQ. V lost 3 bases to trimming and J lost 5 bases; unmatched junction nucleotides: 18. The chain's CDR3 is CASSHPGWAGDRGETQYF. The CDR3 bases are TGTGCCAGCAGCCACCCCGGGTGGGCGGGGGACCGTGGGGAGACCCAGTACTTC.

Here the CDR3 DNA reads TGTGCCAGCAGCCAAACTTCGGGACTAGCGGGTTGGGTTCAGGAGACCCAGTACTTC. It translates to CASSQTSGLAGWVQETQYF. V usage is TRBV14 and J usage is TRBJ2-5; TRBD2 agrees at 12 bases. Per germline, CDR1 SGHDN and CDR2 FVKESK. V shed 2 bases, J shed 5 bases, and the junction held 15 bases outside the gene matches. This CDR3 has 19 amino acids.

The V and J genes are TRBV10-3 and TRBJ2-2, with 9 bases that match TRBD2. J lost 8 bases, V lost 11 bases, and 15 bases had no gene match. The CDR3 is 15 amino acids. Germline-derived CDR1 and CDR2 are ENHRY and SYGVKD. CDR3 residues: CALRRGLAESGELFF. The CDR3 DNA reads TGTGCCCTTCGAAGGGGACTAGCCGAATCGGGGGAGCTGTTTTTT.

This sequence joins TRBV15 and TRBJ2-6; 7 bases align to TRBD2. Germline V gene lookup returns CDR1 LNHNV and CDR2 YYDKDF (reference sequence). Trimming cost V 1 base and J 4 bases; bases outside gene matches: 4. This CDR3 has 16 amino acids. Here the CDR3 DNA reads TGTGCCACCAGCAGAGTGGTACTAGCGGGGGCCAACGTCCTGACTTTC. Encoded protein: CATSRVVLAGANVLTF.

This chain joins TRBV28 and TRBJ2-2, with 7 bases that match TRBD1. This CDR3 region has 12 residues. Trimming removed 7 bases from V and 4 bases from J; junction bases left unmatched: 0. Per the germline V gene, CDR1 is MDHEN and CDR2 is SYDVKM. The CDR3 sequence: CASNRGTGELFF. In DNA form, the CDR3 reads TGTGCCAGCAACAGGGGCACCGGGGAGCTGTTTTTT.

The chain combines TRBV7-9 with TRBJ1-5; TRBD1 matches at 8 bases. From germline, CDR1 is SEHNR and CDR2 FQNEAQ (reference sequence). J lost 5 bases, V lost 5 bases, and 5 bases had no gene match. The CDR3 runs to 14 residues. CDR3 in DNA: TGTGCCAGCAGCACAGGACAGGGAGATCAGCCCCAGCATTTT. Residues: CASSTGQGDQPQHF.

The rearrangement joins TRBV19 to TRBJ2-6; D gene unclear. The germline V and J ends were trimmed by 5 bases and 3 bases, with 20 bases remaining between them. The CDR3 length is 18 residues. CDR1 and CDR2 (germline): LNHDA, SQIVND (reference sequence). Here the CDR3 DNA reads TGTGCCAGTAGTTTTGTCAGAACCCTTGCTCTTGGGGCCAACGTCCTGACTTTC. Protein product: CASSFVRTLALGANVLTF.

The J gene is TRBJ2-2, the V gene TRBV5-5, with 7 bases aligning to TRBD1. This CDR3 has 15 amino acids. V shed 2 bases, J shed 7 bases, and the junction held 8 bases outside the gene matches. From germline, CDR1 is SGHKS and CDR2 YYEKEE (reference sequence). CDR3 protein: CASSFDRVGVGELFF. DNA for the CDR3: TGTGCCAGCAGCTTCGACAGGGTCGGGGTCGGGGAGCTGTTTTTT.

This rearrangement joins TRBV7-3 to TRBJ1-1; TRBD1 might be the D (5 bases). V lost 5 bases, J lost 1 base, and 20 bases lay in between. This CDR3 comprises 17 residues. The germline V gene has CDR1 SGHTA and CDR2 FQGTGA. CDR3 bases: TGTGCCAGCAGCACCCCGGGACTCGGGGGAACGAACACTGAAGCTTTCTTT. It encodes CASSTPGLGGTNTEAFF.

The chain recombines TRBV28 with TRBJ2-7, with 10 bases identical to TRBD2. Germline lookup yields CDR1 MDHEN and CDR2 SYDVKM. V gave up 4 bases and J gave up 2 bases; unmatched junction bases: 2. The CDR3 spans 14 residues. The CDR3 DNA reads TGTGCCAGCAGTTCGCTAGCGGGGGCCTACGAGCAGTACTTC. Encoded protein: CASSSLAGAYEQYF.

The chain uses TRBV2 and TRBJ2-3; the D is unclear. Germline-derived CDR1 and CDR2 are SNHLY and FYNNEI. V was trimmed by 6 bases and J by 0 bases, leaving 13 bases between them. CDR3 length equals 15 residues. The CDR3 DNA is TGTGCCAGCAGGCAAACCCAGATTAGCACAGATACGCAGTATTTT. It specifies CASRQTQISTDTQYF.

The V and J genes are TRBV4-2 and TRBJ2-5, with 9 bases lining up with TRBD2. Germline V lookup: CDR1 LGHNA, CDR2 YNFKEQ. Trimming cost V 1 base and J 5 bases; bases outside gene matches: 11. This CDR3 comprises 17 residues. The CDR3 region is CASSQVLYGGGAETQYF. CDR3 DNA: TGTGCCAGCAGCCAAGTCTTGTATGGCGGGGGGGCGGAGACCCAGTACTTC.